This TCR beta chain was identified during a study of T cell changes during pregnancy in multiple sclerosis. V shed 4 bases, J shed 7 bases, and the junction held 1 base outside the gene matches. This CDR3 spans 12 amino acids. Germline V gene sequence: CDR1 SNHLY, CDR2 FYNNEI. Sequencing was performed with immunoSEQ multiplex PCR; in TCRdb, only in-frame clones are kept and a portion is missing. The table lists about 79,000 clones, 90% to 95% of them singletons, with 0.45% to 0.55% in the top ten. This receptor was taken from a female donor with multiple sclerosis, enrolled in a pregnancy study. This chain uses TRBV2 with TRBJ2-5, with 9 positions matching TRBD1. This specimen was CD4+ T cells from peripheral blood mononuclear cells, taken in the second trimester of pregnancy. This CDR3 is CASSGTGVTQYF. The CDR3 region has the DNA TGTGCCAGCAGTGGGACAGGGGTGACCCAGTACTTC. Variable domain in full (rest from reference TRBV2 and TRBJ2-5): EPEVTQTPSHQVTQMGQEVILRCVPISNHLYFYWYRQILGQKVEFLVSFYNNEISEKSEIFDDQFSVERPDGSNFTLKIRSTKLEDSAMYFCASSGTGVTQYFGPGTRLLVL.